This T cell receptor (beta chain) appears in the sequencing data of a study of response to subunit inactivated influenza vaccine. This CDR3 is 12 amino acids long. V lost 5 bases and J lost 14, with 16 bases in between. Germline V CDR1 and CDR2: SGHVS, FQNEAQ. TCRdb called the RT-PCR reads again in MiXCR, with one record for every CDR3 protein. The data hold about 310,000 distinct CDR3 sequences, with about 20% observed a single time. This TCR was sampled from a man between 50 and 70 years old who received an inactivated influenza vaccine. This material consisted of PBMCs from blood, taken about 19 months after vaccination. J is TRBJ2-1 and V is TRBV7-8; D ambiguous. CDR3 region: CASSQAIGYKFF. In DNA, the CDR3 is TGTGCCAGCAGCCAAGCCATAGGCTATAAGTTCTTC.